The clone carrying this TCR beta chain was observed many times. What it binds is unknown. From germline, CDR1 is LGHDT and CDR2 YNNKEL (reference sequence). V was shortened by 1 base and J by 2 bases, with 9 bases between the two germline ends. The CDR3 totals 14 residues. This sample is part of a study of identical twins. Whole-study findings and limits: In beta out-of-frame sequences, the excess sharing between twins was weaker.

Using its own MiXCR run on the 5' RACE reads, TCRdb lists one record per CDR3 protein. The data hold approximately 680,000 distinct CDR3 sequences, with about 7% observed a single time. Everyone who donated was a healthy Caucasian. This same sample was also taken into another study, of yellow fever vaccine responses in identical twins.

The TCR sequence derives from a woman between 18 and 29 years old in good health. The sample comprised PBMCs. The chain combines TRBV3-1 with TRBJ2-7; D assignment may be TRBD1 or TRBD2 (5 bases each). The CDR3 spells CASSQGLGPYEQYF. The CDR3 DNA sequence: TGTGCCAGCAGCCAAGGGTTGGGACCCTACGAGCAGTACTTC.